This is a list of T cell receptor beta chains from one sample in a study of T cell clonotyping in hematopoietic cell transplantation. The method was immunoSEQ multiplex PCR; TCRdb's version includes in-frame clones alone and lacks a portion of them. The data hold some 30,000 clones, with about 83% observed a single time. The starting material was peripheral blood mononuclear cells, obtained before stem cell transplant. These receptors were obtained from a woman aged 25 to 39 with chronic myeloid leukemia. Some clones in this sample may be carry-over from other donors' samples. CDR3s include the opening cysteine and the closing phenylalanine or tryptophan. The order of the fields is V gene, D gene, clone size, J gene, CDR3 DNA, CDR3 protein. D genes are given only for firm matches. Rows may omit the clone size; those that give it use once, few, many or a size class.

>TRBV5-1|NA|NA|TRBJ1-6
TGCGCCAGCAGCCAAGTTGACGGACGTAATTCACCCCTCCACTTT
CASSQVDGRNSPLHF
>TRBV9|NA|NA|TRBJ2-3
TGTGCCAGCAGCGTAGGTGGCGGGGAAGATACGCAGTATTTT
CASSVGGGEDTQYF
>TRBV29-1|NA|NA|TRBJ2-1
TGCAGCGTTGAACTTTTTGTCTCAGGCAGAAACAATGAGCAGTTCTTC
CSVELFVSGRNNEQFF
>TRBV30|NA|NA|TRBJ1-1
TGTGCCTGGAGTGTACGGGGAGGTTTAAAGAACACTGAAGCTTTCTTT
CAWSVRGGLKNTEAFF
>TRBV2|NA|NA|TRBJ1-2
TGTGCCAGCAGTGCTTCGTTCGGGGGCACGCGCTACACCTTC
CASSASFGGTRYTF
>TRBV19|NA|once|TRBJ1-6
TGTGCCAGTAGTAAGTCAGGGATTAATTCACCCCTCCACTTT
CASSKSGINSPLHF
>TRBV28|NA|NA|TRBJ1-3
TGTGCCAGCCGATCGGGAGGGTCCGGAAACACCATATATTTT
CASRSGGSGNTIYF
>TRBV30|TRBD1|NA|TRBJ1-5
TGTGCCTGGAGGGGACAGTCCCGTGGGCCCCAGCATTTT
CAWRGQSRGPQHF
>TRBV25-1|NA|NA|TRBJ2-6
TGTGCCAGCAGTGGCATGGGGACTGGGGCCAACGTCCTGACTTTC
CASSGMGTGANVLTF
>TRBV19|TRBD1|NA|TRBJ2-1
TGTGCCAGTAGCCCTTCAGGGGGCGCAGGGAATGAGCAGTTCTTC
CASSPSGGAGNEQFF
>TRBV6-5|TRBD1|once|TRBJ1-2
TGTGCCACCCTACAACAGGGGGTTTTTTATGGCTACACCTTC
CATLQQGVFYGYTF
>TRBV6-5|TRBD1|NA|TRBJ1-2
TGTGCCAGCACCAGGGGGGAATTTGGCTACACCTTC
CASTRGEFGYTF
>TRBV2|NA|NA|TRBJ1-6
TGTGCCAGCAGTGAAGTTGCAGCCGGTAATTCACCCCTCCACTTT
CASSEVAAGNSPLHF
>TRBV2|NA|few|TRBJ2-2
TGTGCCAGCACCGTGTGGGGGTCGATTGCCGGGGAGCTGTTTTTT
CASTVWGSIAGELFF